This is a list of T cell receptor beta chains from one sample in a study of blood T cell repertoires in COVID-19. Some clones are missing from TCRdb's copy, which holds only in-frame ones; the method was immunoSEQ multiplex PCR. The sample has about 210,000 clones; about 88% are singletons. Sequencing was done on a sample of peripheral blood. The receptors shown here come from a man between 65 and 85 years old with acute or convalescent COVID-19. CDR3s include the opening cysteine and the closing phenylalanine or tryptophan. D genes are given only for firm matches. Not every row has a clone size; where given, it reads once, few, many or a size class.

d_call j_call clone_size v_call cdr3_nt cdr3_aa
TRBD1 TRBJ1-1 . TRBV5-1 TGCGCCAGCTGCCAGGGACAGGGACGGTTGGACACTGAAGCTTTCTTT CASCQGQGRLDTEAFF
. TRBJ2-5 . TRBV5-4 TGTGCCAGCAGCTTGACGGGATTGGGCGAGACCCAGTACTTC CASSLTGLGETQYF
TRBD1 TRBJ1-2 . TRBV6-5 TGTGCCAGCATCCGATCCGCGACAGGGGGCCATGGCTACACCTTC CASIRSATGGHGYTF
TRBD2 TRBJ2-7 . TRBV10-3 TGTGCCATCAGTCCTAGCGGCTCCTACGAGCAGTACTTC CAISPSGSYEQYF
. TRBJ2-7 . TRBV19 TGTGCCAGTAGTATTGGGCTCAGCCTCTACGAGCAGTACTTC CASSIGLSLYEQYF
. TRBJ1-6 . TRBV7-3 TGTGCCAGCAGCTTTTCAGGCAGGGATAATTCACCCCTCCACTTT CASSFSGRDNSPLHF
TRBD1 TRBJ2-7 . TRBV5-5 TGTGCCAGCAGCTTACGAATCGGACAGGGGTCAACCCAGACCCTATACGAGCAGTACTTC CASSLRIGQGSTQTLYEQYF
TRBD2 TRBJ2-7 once TRBV7-9 TGTGCCAGCAACCAAGCGGGGGGTTCCTACGAGCAGTACTTC CASNQAGGSYEQYF
. TRBJ2-2 . TRBV3-1/TRBV3-2 TGTGCCAGCAGCCAAGGCCAGCTTGGGACTGGGGCCGGGGAGCTGTTTTTT CASSQGQLGTGAGELFF
. TRBJ1-5 . TRBV7-5 TGTGTCAGAAGCTTAGTCAAACCGAGAAACAATCAGCCCCAGCATTTT CVRSLVKPRNNQPQHF
. TRBJ2-2 . TRBV7-2 TGTGCCAGCAGCTTGGTCGGGAGCGTCGGGGAGCTGTTTTTT CASSLVGSVGELFF
TRBD1 TRBJ1-2 . TRBV7-9 TGTGCCAGCAGCTTAGGGGACAGAGGCTACACCTTC CASSLGDRGYTF
. TRBJ1-1 . TRBV19 TGTGCCAGTAGTATTACCCCCAGGCAGGGGTGGGCTGAAGCTTTCTTT CASSITPRQGWAEAFF
. TRBJ1-1 few TRBV21-1 TGTGCCAGGGGGCTACAGGACCCGCCAAGGACTGAAGCTTTCTTT CARGLQDPPRTEAFF
TRBD2 TRBJ2-1 . TRBV3-1/TRBV3-2 TGTGCCAGCAGCGGACTAGCGGGAGGTCGAGGCTCCTACAATGAGCAGTTCTTC CASSGLAGGRGSYNEQFF
. TRBJ1-3 . TRBV6-6 TGTGCCAGCAGACTCGATAAGAGCTCTGGAAACACCATATATTTT CASRLDKSSGNTIYF
TRBD2 TRBJ2-5 . TRBV20-1 TGCAGTGCTAGTCGGCCTAGCGGGAGTGAGACCCAGTACTTC CSASRPSGSETQYF
. TRBJ1-2 . TRBV28 TGTGCCAGCAGTTTAAGTACCGGTCCCTACGGCTACACCTTC CASSLSTGPYGYTF
. TRBJ1-5 few TRBV7-9 TGTGCCAGCAGCTTTGCGTATGGGCGAGATGACAATCAGCCCCAGCATTTT CASSFAYGRDDNQPQHF
TRBD1 TRBJ1-4 . TRBV18 TGTGCCAGCACCAAAAGCGGACAGGGAGGGGCTCGAGAAAAACTGTTTTTT CASTKSGQGGAREKLFF
TRBD2 TRBJ2-1 . TRBV18 TGTGCCAGCTCCCCGACTAGCGGTAGCTCCTACAATGAGCAGTTCTTC CASSPTSGSSYNEQFF
. TRBJ2-2 . TRBV9 TGTGCCAGCAGCGTAAATTTAAGGGGGAACACCGGGGAGCTGTTTTTT CASSVNLRGNTGELFF
. TRBJ1-2 . TRBV19 TGTGCCAGTACCCGGGATTCAAAAGCTAACTATGGCTACACCTTC CASTRDSKANYGYTF
. TRBJ1-2 . TRBV30 TGTGCCTGGAGTACGACAGTCTATGGCTACACCTTC CAWSTTVYGYTF
. TRBJ2-1 . TRBV15 TGTGCCACCAGCAGAGAAACGGGTAATGAGCAGTTCTTC CATSRETGNEQFF
TRBD1 TRBJ2-7 few TRBV29-1 TGCAGCGCGAGGGCAGGGGGCTACGAGCAGTACTTC CSARAGGYEQYF
. TRBJ1-2 few TRBV4-3 TGCGCCAGCAGCCAAGAAGGCGGCGTTGGGTACTATGGCTACACCTTC CASSQEGGVGYYGYTF
. TRBJ2-7 . TRBV6-5 TGTGCCAGCAGTTACTCGGGCGGGGACTACGAGCAGTACTTC CASSYSGGDYEQYF
. TRBJ2-2 few TRBV2 TGTGCCAGCAGCCCCTATAGCGGGGAGCTGTTTTTT CASSPYSGELFF
TRBD1 TRBJ2-7 . TRBV7-2 TGTGCCAGCAGCTTTAGGGGGCAGGGGCGAATCTACGAGCAGTACTTC CASSFRGQGRIYEQYF
TRBD1 TRBJ2-7 . TRBV18 TGTGCCAGCTCACCAAACCCGGGACAGGGGACCTACGAGCAGTACTTC CASSPNPGQGTYEQYF
. TRBJ2-1 . TRBV9 TGTGCCAGCAGCGTAGACCCTAACAATGAGCAGTTCTTC CASSVDPNNEQFF
TRBD1 TRBJ2-7 . TRBV18 TGTGCCAGCTCTCGGACAGGGATCAACTACGAGCAGTACTTC CASSRTGINYEQYF
. TRBJ1-4 . TRBV18 TGTGCCAGCTCACCAGTAGAGAATGAAAAACTGTTTTTT CASSPVENEKLFF
. TRBJ1-2 . TRBV9 TGTGCCAGCAGCGTAGAGGTGGGAGACTATGGCTACACCTTC CASSVEVGDYGYTF
. TRBJ2-3 . TRBV6-2/TRBV6-3 TGTGCCAGCAGTTACATGGCGCGGGGCGGTTCCTCGGATACGCAGTATTTT CASSYMARGGSSDTQYF
. TRBJ1-3 . TRBV2 TGTGCCAGCAGTGAGGGGGAGGCTGGAAACACCATATATTTT CASSEGEAGNTIYF
TRBD2 TRBJ2-7 once TRBV5-4 TGTGCCAGCAGCAACGGACTAGGTGGCCCCTACGAGCAGTACTTC CASSNGLGGPYEQYF
. TRBJ2-3 . TRBV10-3 TGTGCCATTGGCTCCGGGAGCCAAAACACAGATACGCAGTATTTT CAIGSGSQNTDTQYF
. TRBJ2-4 . TRBV15 TGTGCCACCAGCAGAGCGGTCGGGATAGCCAAAAACATTCAGTACTTC CATSRAVGIAKNIQYF
. TRBJ1-5 . TRBV6-6 TGTGCCAGCAGTGCCCACGAAGGGGGACCCCAGCATTTT CASSAHEGGPQHF
TRBD2 TRBJ2-7 . TRBV18 TGTGCCAGCTCACCTACTAGCGGGAGCTACGAGCAGTACTTC CASSPTSGSYEQYF
. TRBJ1-6 once TRBV11-2 TGTGCCAGCAGCTACCGGGAAGTCTATAATTCACCCCTCCACTTT CASSYREVYNSPLHF
. TRBJ2-2 . TRBV28 TGTGCCAGCAGCACGCTTCGGGGGTACACCGGGGAGCTGTTTTTT CASSTLRGYTGELFF
TRBD2 TRBJ2-5 . TRBV5-4 TGTGCCAGCAGCTCCGTAGCGGGAGGAGAGACCCAGTACTTC CASSSVAGGETQYF
TRBD2 TRBJ2-3 . TRBV7-9 TGTGCCAGCAGCTTTGGACTAGCGCTTACAGATACGCAGTATTTT CASSFGLALTDTQYF
. TRBJ2-3 . TRBV19 TGTGCCAGTATGCGTAGCAGCACAGATACGCAGTATTTT CASMRSSTDTQYF
TRBD1 TRBJ2-4 . TRBV3-1/TRBV3-2 TGTGCCAGCAGCTCCCGTTGGCACAGGGGGGACGAAAACATTCAGTACTTC CASSSRWHRGDENIQYF